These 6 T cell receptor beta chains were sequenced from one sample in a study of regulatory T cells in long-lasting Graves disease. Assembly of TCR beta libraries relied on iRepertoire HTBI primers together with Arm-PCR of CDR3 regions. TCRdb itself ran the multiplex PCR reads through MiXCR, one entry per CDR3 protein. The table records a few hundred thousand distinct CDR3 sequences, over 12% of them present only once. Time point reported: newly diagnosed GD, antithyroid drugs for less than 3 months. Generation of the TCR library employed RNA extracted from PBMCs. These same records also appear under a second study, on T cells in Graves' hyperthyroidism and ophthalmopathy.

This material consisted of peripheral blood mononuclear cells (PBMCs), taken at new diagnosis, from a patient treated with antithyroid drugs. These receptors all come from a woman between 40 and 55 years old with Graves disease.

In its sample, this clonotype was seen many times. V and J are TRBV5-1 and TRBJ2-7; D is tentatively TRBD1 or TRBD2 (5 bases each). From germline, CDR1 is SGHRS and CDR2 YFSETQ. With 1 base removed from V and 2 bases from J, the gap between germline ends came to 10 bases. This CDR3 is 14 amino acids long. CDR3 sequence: CASSLWDGPYEQYF. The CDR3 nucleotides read TGCGCCAGCAGCTTGTGGGACGGACCCTACGAGCAGTACTTC.

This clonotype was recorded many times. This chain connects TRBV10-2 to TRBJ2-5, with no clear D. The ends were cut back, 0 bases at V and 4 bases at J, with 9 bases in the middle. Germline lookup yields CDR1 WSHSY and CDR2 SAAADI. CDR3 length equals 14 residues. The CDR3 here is CASSESRLGETQYF. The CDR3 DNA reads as TGCGCCAGCAGTGAGTCGCGGCTGGGAGAGACCCAGTACTTC.

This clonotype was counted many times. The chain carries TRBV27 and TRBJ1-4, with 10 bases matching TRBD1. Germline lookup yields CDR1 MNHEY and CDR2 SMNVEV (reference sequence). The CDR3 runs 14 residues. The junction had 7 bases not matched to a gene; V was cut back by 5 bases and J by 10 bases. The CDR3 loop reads CASSPDRGLGKLFF. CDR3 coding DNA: TGTGCCAGCAGTCCGGACAGGGGGTTAGGAAAACTGTTTTTT. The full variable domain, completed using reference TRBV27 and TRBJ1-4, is EAQVTQNPRYLITVTGKKLTVTCSQNMNHEYMSWYRQDPGLGLRQIYYSMNVEVTDKGDVPEGYKVSRKEKRNFPLILESPSPNQTSLYFCASSPDRGLGKLFFGSGTQLSVL.

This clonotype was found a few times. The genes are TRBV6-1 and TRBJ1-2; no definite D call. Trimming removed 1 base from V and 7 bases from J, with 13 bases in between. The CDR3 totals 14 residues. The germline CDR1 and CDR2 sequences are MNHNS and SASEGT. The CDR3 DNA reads TGTGCCAGCAGTGAAGAAGGGATCGGGCGTGGCTACACCTTC. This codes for CASSEEGIGRGYTF.

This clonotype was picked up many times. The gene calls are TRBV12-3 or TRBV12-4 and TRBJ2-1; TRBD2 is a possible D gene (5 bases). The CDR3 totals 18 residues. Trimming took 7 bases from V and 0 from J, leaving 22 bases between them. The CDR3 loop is CASTLVTPGSGSYNEQFF. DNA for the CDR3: TGTGCCAGCACCCTGGTAACCCCAGGAAGCGGCTCCTACAATGAGCAGTTCTTC.

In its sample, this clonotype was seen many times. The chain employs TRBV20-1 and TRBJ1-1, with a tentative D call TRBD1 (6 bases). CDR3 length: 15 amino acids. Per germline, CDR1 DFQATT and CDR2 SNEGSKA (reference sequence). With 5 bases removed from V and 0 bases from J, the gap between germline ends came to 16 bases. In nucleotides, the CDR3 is TGCAGTGCTGTTGACCCGGGACACATGAACACTGAAGCTTTCTTT. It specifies CSAVDPGHMNTEAFF.